Ten or more counts support the clone carrying this T cell receptor (beta chain). Its antigen is unknown. This sample is part of a study of T cells in Graves' hyperthyroidism and ophthalmopathy. The CDR3 has 19 amino acids. Germline trimming cut 1 base from V and 1 base from J; bases unmatched to any gene: 10. Per the germline V gene, CDR1 is SGHAT and CDR2 is FQNNGV. Disease duration under 2 months; hyperthyroidism patients were aged 18 to 65. Fresh peripheral blood, 9.5 to 10 ml of it, supplied the PBMCs. The CDR3 regions of TCR beta were amplified from RNA transcripts. A set of HTBI primers served as the primers for a first-round RT-PCR of the TCR CDR3. Using its own MiXCR run on the multiplex PCR reads, TCRdb lists one record per CDR3 protein. The top ten clones hold more than 8.5% of a sample with some 740,000 distinct CDR3 sequences, 12% to 15% of them seen once. General study points: Most expanded thyroid clonotypes above 0.001 recurred in blood.

The sequencing input was blood. The chain joins TRBV11-2 to TRBJ2-5; 12 bases are a match to TRBD1. The sequence was obtained from a woman under 30 with Graves' hyperthyroidism. Written as DNA, the CDR3 is TGTGCCAGCAGCTTAGTGGGGACAGGGGGCTGGAGGCTCCAAGAGACCCAGTACTTC. This codes for CASSLVGTGGWRLQETQYF. Complete variable domain (other parts from reference TRBV11-2 and TRBJ2-5): EAGVAQSPRYKIIEKRQSVAFWCNPISGHATLYWYQQILGQGPKLLIQFQNNGVVDDSQLPKDRFSAERLKGVDSTLKIQPAKLEDSAVYLCASSLVGTGGWRLQETQYFGPGTRLLVL.